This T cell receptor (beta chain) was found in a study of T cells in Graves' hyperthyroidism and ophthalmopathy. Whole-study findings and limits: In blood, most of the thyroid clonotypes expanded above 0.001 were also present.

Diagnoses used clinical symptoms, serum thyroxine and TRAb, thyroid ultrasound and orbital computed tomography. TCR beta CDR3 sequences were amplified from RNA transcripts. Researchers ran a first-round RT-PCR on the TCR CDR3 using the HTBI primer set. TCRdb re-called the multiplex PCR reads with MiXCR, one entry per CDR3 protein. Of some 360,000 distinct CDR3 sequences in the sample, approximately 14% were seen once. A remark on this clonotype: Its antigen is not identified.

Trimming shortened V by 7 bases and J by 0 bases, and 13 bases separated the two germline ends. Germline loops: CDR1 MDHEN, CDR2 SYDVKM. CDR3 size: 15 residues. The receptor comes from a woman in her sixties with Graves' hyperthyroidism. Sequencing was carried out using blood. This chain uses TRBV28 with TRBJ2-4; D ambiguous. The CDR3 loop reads CASTSIRLAKNIQYF. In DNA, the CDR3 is TGTGCCAGCACCAGCATTCGCTTAGCCAAAAACATTCAGTACTTC.